This TCR beta chain was profiled in a study of T cell changes during pregnancy in multiple sclerosis. The data were produced by immunoSEQ multiplex PCR, yet TCRdb's version contains in-frame clones alone and is incomplete. The sample holds 25,000 to 30,000 clones; 89% are singletons and the top ten take less than 8%. Trimming left V 6 bases short and J 3 bases short, with 16 bases between. The length of the CDR3 is 14 residues. Germline V gene lookup returns CDR1 SGHKS and CDR2 YYEKEE (reference sequence). Source: CD8+ T cells from peripheral blood mononuclear cells, taken after pregnancy. This receptor was identified in a female donor with multiple sclerosis, enrolled in a pregnancy study. The chain couples TRBV5-5 to TRBJ2-7, with D tentatively TRBD1 (6 bases). CDR3 DNA: TGTGCCAGCACCGGAACAGGGAAAGGCTACGAGCAGTACTTC. Protein: CASTGTGKGYEQYF.